By proportion, the clone carrying this T cell receptor beta chain is medium-sized. Its target is not known. The data are from a study of PD-L1 blockade in urothelial cancer. Study overall: Patients started atezolizumab around 2014, 1,200 mg intravenously every 3 weeks. General observations from the study: Tumor material consisted of one FFPE sample per patient, not collected immediately before treatment.

Trimming cost V 4 bases and J 6 bases; bases outside gene matches: 5. This CDR3 region has 13 residues. Germline-derived CDR1 and CDR2 are MNHGY and SAAAGT. The authors spiked synthetic TCR analog templates into each PCR. Libraries were prepared by immunoSEQ multiplex PCR; TCRdb keeps only in-frame clonotypes and omits some of them. The sample has fewer than 2,500 clones, 35% to 40% seen once. The sequence came from a man aged 55 to 70 with urothelial cancer. The material sequenced was tumor tissue, taken before atezolizumab (anti-PD-L1) treatment. The chain links TRBV6-8 to TRBJ2-7; 8 bases line up with TRBD2. The CDR3: CASSLTSEFEQYF. The CDR3 bases are TGTGCCAGCAGTTTGACTAGCGAATTCGAGCAGTACTTC.